This TCR beta chain came from a study of T cells in Graves' hyperthyroidism and ophthalmopathy (dated by TCRdb to between 2019 and 2020). Describing the broader study: Peripheral blood samples were taken at initial diagnosis, before any treatment was given. Prospective prediction of ophthalmopathy was tested in an independent validation cohort of 18 to 20 hyperthyroidism patients and 17 patients who later progressed to ophthalmopathy. In about 6 Graves' hyperthyroidism patients, the study also compared T-cell repertoires from thyroid tissue with T-cell repertoires from blood. After blood sampling, hyperthyroidism patients were treated with methimazole at a starting dose of 30 mg daily, and ophthalmopathy patients were treated with high-dose intravenous methylprednisolone. The 95 to 100 discovery patients were divided at random into training and test sets in a 7:3 ratio. According to the paper, TCR Vbeta CDR3 sequencing was carried out on over 130 peripheral blood samples, which came from approximately 43 ophthalmopathy, around 74 hyperthyroidism and about 17 progressor patients. TCR V-J signatures able to tell the groups apart were searched for in a discovery cohort of 95 to 100 patients, of whom more than 40 had Graves' ophthalmopathy and roughly 57 had stable Graves' hyperthyroidism. Here is what the overall study found, with its caveats: A 13 V-J signature model separated ophthalmopathy from stable hyperthyroidism, with just over 85% sensitivity and approximately 81% specificity in cross-validation and 80%/75% in testing. Sample size was not statistically predetermined, and investigators were not blinded to group allocation. Blood samples also contained most of the expanded thyroid clonotypes (frequency above 0.001), which suggests that blood repertoires may reflect thyroid immune responses. During validation, the model predicted progression to ophthalmopathy a median of around 6 months ahead of onset, with roughly 65% sensitivity and around 73% specificity.

Ophthalmopathy patients had moderately to severely active disease, Clinical Activity Score of at least 3, NOSPECS grade of at least 4, and duration under 3 months. Patients with uncontrolled infections, other autoimmune diseases, pregnancy or lactation were excluded. Diagnoses relied on clinical symptoms, serum thyroxine and TRAb, thyroid ultrasound and orbital computed tomography. Ficoll-Paque density gradient centrifugation was used to isolate PBMCs from 8.5 to 10 ml of fresh peripheral blood. Trizol reagent was used to extract total RNA, and RNA quality was then checked on an Agilent 2100 Bioanalyzer. Amplification of TCR beta CDR3 regions was carried out from RNA transcripts. A first-round RT-PCR of the TCR CDR3 used the HTBI primer set with the Qiagen OneStep RT-PCR kit. The libraries were constructed in a second round of multiplex PCR and then size-selected and purified. Libraries were sequenced paired-end with 100 bp reads on an Illumina HiSeq2000. As for how the authors treated the data: SOAPnuke was used to process the raw data, throwing out any read that contained adapters or uncalled bases, had a mean Phred below 15, or lacked an exact constant-primer or identifier match. High-quality paired reads were merged using COPE v1.2.5, and each unique nucleotide sequence was defined as a clonotype. MiTCR v1.1 was used to align the clonotypes against IMGT TRBV, TRBD and TRBJ reference segments. The analysis included only V-J combinations with a frequency above 0.0001, which together covered around 99% of the repertoires. The TCS score was defined as the ratio of F50 (clonal expansion) to E x V (chaos), calculated using BLOSUM62-based TCRdist between CDR3 peptides within each V-J. Welch's t-statistics and random forest reduced fewer than 600 V-J features to 13, which were used in a naive Bayes classifier (R e1071). TCRdb reran the public reads through fastp at Q25 and MiXCR, keeping productive beta chains. Duplicate CDR3 protein sequences are folded into a single record with the most common DNA and genes. The V and J calls here are based on TCRdb, not the publication. This sample has some 490,000 distinct CDR3 sequences in its table, and roughly a sixth of those were observed once. The ten largest make up 29% of the sample.

CDR1 and CDR2 (SGHVS, FNYEAQ) derive from the germline V gene. At the junction V is shortened by 1 base and J by 4 bases, with 23 bases in between. The CDR3 runs 18 residues from the cysteine to the phenylalanine. Only the CDR3 portion is preserved as DNA: 54 bases, with reading frame beginning at the first base. This clonotype has more than one count but fewer than ten. Its target antigen remains unknown. Qualities for individual bases were not recorded, and no much larger clone is one base off. The receptor comes from a woman in her twenties or thirties with Graves' ophthalmopathy. The rearranged segments are TRBV7-6 and TRBJ2-7; TRBD2 is possibly the D segment (7 matching bases). Sequencing was carried out using blood. The nucleotide sequence reads TGTGCCAGCAGCTTAGGGCCGGGGGAGGGACAACGCGGTTACGAGCAGTACTTC. Translated, this is CASSLGPGEGQRGYEQYF.